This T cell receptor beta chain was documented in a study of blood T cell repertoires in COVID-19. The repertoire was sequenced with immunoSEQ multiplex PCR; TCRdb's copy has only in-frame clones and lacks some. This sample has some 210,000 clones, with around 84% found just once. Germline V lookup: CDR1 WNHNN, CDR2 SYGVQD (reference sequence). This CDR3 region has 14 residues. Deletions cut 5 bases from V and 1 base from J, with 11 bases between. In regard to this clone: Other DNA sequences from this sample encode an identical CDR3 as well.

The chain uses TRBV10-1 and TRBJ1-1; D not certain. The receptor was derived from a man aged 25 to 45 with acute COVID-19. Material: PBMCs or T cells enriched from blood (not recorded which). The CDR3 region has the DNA TGCGCCAGCAGTTCGGGGTTAGGGAACACTGAAGCTTTCTTT. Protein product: CASSSGLGNTEAFF.